Only a few counts were recorded for the clone carrying this T cell receptor (beta chain). Its specificity is not known. This sample is drawn from a study of beta chain features in type 1 diabetes. TCRB transcripts that were expressed got sequenced, as all of the isolated RNA had been reverse transcribed. About 3.4 million reads on average were seen across naive, central memory and regulatory T cell samples. Clones were read by immunoSEQ multiplex PCR, and TCRdb kept only the in-frame ones, dropping some. The sample carries approximately 600,000 clones, 9.5% to 15% recorded once. Germline assignment: CDR1 SEHNR and CDR2 FQNEAQ (reference sequence). V dropped 5 bases and J dropped 0 bases, with 11 bases sitting between them. The length of the CDR3 is 15 residues. Study-wide results and limits: Whatever favoring of shorter templates PCR might show would apply equally to patients and controls. TCRB CDR3s from Type 1 diabetes patients were moderately but significantly shorter in all four CD4+ subsets. Because the template was cDNA, high-expressing cells might be over-represented.

The source of this sequence is a man under 40 with type 1 diabetes. Sequences were obtained from naive CD4+ T cells from blood. V gene TRBV7-9 combines with J gene TRBJ1-3; weak D call: TRBD1 (5 bases). Here the CDR3 DNA reads TGTGCCAGCAGCCCCCAGGGAGGCTCTGGAAACACCATATATTTT. This gives the protein CASSPQGGSGNTIYF.